This entry is about one T cell receptor (beta chain). No antigen is known for it. Sequencing used immunoSEQ multiplex PCR; TCRdb keeps in-frame clones, though not all of them. The profile shows 100,000 to 130,000 clones, about 90% of them singletons. This sample is part of a study of T cell responses to AZD1222 COVID-19 vaccine. Study-level findings and limits: Spike-specific TCR depth and breadth grew after two AZD1222 doses.

The sequenced sample was peripheral blood, obtained on day 0 of AZD1222 vaccination. The clonotype comes from an adult in good health.

The CDR3 nucleotides read TGTGCCAGCAGCTTAGATGTCCTTGGGCAGTTCTTC. Its translation is CASSLDVLGQFF. The chain couples TRBV7-2 to TRBJ2-1; D gene uncertain. There are 12 residues in the CDR3. Looked up from germline, CDR1 is SGHTA and CDR2 is FQGNSA. Trimming took 1 base from V and 12 from J, leaving 10 bases between them.